This is a list of T cell receptor beta chains from one sample in a study of blood T cell repertoires in COVID-19. TCRdb's copy holds only in-frame clones and misses some; the assay was immunoSEQ multiplex PCR. The table records roughly 180,000 clones, around 82% of them present only once. The sample taken for sequencing was PBMCs or T cells enriched from blood (not recorded which). Receptor source: a man in his sixties who had recovered from COVID-19. Each CDR3 is given with its conserved first and last residue. A D gene is named only where the DNA matches it firmly. Clone size is stated in some rows and not others, as once, few, many or a class when expanded.

V,J,D,size,CDR3,DNA
TRBV6-6,TRBJ2-3,TRBD1,NA,CASARDRGTDTQYF,TGTGCCAGCGCGAGGGACAGAGGCACAGATACGCAGTATTTT
TRBV5-1,TRBJ1-5,NA,once,CASSADSNQPQHF,TGCGCCAGCAGCGCGGATAGCAATCAGCCCCAGCATTTT
TRBV7-3,TRBJ1-2,TRBD1,NA,CASSIPGQGWDGYTF,TGTGCCAGCAGCATACCGGGACAGGGGTGGGATGGCTACACCTTC
TRBV28,TRBJ1-2,NA,once,CASSLPGVLDGYTF,TGTGCCAGCAGTTTACCAGGGGTTTTGGATGGCTACACCTTC
TRBV19,TRBJ1-2,NA,NA,CASSSSGVGYTF,TGTGCCAGTAGTTCGTCAGGGGTCGGCTACACCTTC
TRBV9,TRBJ2-5,TRBD1,NA,CASSRGTAQETQYF,TGTGCCAGCAGTAGGGGGACAGCCCAAGAGACCCAGTACTTC
TRBV28,TRBJ1-2,NA,NA,CASSLLTASNYGYTF,TGTGCCAGCAGTTTATTGACAGCTTCTAACTATGGCTACACCTTC
TRBV11-2,TRBJ2-7,NA,NA,CASSPTDYLGLEQYF,TGTGCCAGCAGCCCTACAGACTACCTAGGCCTCGAGCAGTACTTC
TRBV13,TRBJ1-2,TRBD1,NA,CASSSGQGSYGYTF,TGTGCCAGCAGCTCGGGACAGGGGTCATACGGCTACACCTTC
TRBV19,TRBJ2-7,NA,NA,CASSNTAYEQYF,TGTGCCAGTAGTAATACAGCCTACGAGCAGTACTTC
TRBV18,TRBJ2-1,TRBD2,NA,CASSPLGREGRNEQFF,TGTGCCAGCTCACCACTAGGGCGGGAGGGCCGAAATGAGCAGTTCTTC
TRBV11-2,TRBJ2-1,TRBD2,NA,CASSQGTSGSKVEQFF,TGTGCCAGCAGCCAAGGGACTAGCGGATCAAAGGTGGAGCAGTTCTTC
TRBV24-1,TRBJ1-5,NA,once,CAASPGRIKSETLFSQHF,TGTGCCGCCTCTCCCGGGAGAATAAAATCCGAAACCCTATTTTCCCAGCATTTT
TRBV4-1,TRBJ1-3,NA,many,CASSRTIGQSSGNTIYF,TGCGCCAGCAGCCGGACGATCGGACAGTCCTCTGGAAACACCATATATTTT
TRBV18,TRBJ1-1,TRBD1,NA,CASSPTDRGQEAFF,TGTGCCAGCTCACCAACGGACAGGGGGCAGGAAGCTTTCTTT
TRBV7-2,TRBJ2-5,NA,NA,CASSPIKVGETQYF,TGTGCCAGCAGCCCTATAAAAGTTGGAGAGACCCAGTACTTC
TRBV28,TRBJ1-1,NA,NA,CASRLYGGSEAFF,TGTGCCAGCAGGTTATATGGAGGCAGTGAAGCTTTCTTT
TRBV27,TRBJ1-1,NA,NA,CASSLLGRDRVNTEAFF,TGTGCCAGCAGTTTACTGGGGAGGGATCGGGTGAACACTGAAGCTTTCTTT
TRBV7-7,TRBJ2-7,NA,NA,CASSLGRGYEQYF,TGTGCTAGCAGCTTAGGCAGGGGTTACGAGCAGTACTTC
TRBV19,TRBJ1-2,TRBD1,NA,CASSIPRQGDGYTF,TGTGCCAGTAGTATCCCCAGACAGGGAGATGGCTACACCTTC
TRBV2,TRBJ2-1,TRBD2,NA,CASSPGTSGYNEQFF,TGTGCCAGCAGCCCAGGCACTAGCGGTTACAATGAGCAGTTCTTC
TRBV5-1,TRBJ1-4,TRBD1,NA,CASSSATGVEEKLFF,TGCGCCAGCAGCTCGGCCACAGGGGTGGAGGAAAAACTGTTTTTT
TRBV5-1,TRBJ2-1,TRBD2,NA,CASSGPLLAGNNEQFF,TGCGCCAGCAGCGGGCCCTTACTAGCGGGAAATAATGAGCAGTTCTTC
TRBV7-6,TRBJ2-1,TRBD2,NA,CASSSWTSGSHEQFF,TGTGCCAGCAGCTCCTGGACTAGCGGGAGCCATGAGCAGTTCTTC
TRBV7-2,TRBJ1-5,NA,NA,CASSLEEVSPQHF,TGTGCCAGCAGCTTAGAAGAGGTATCGCCCCAGCATTTT
TRBV5-1,TRBJ2-5,NA,many,CASSLAAGLQETQYF,TGCGCCAGCAGCTTGGCAGCAGGACTTCAAGAGACCCAGTACTTC
TRBV7-2,TRBJ2-1,TRBD2,NA,CASSYLAGEQHEQFF,TGTGCCAGCAGCTACCTAGCGGGAGAGCAGCATGAGCAGTTCTTC
TRBV14,TRBJ2-7,TRBD2,NA,CASSQSGGAREQYF,TGTGCCAGCAGCCAGAGCGGGGGGGCGCGAGAGCAGTACTTC
TRBV5-1,TRBJ2-4,TRBD2,NA,CASSSGTSHSVNIQYF,TGCGCCAGCAGCTCAGGGACTAGCCATTCGGTAAACATTCAGTACTTC
TRBV5-1,TRBJ1-2,NA,NA,CASKQDVNYGYTF,TGCGCCAGCAAACAGGATGTTAACTATGGCTACACCTTC
TRBV5-8,TRBJ1-1,NA,NA,CASSPRGHMNTEAFF,TGTGCCAGCAGCCCCAGGGGCCACATGAACACTGAAGCTTTCTTT
TRBV5-1,TRBJ2-6,TRBD2,NA,CASYAGGTGANVLTF,TGCGCCAGCTACGCGGGGGGGACTGGGGCCAACGTCCTGACTTTC
TRBV19,TRBJ2-1,TRBD2,once,CASSIPAGGLNEQFF,TGTGCCAGTAGTATTCCAGCGGGGGGGCTTAATGAGCAGTTCTTC
TRBV13,TRBJ2-7,NA,NA,CASSPKLGGYEQYF,TGTGCCAGCAGCCCCAAGCTAGGGGGATACGAGCAGTACTTC
TRBV5-1,TRBJ1-1,TRBD1,few,CASSPNTGTGNTEAFF,TGCGCCAGCTCGCCCAACACCGGGACAGGGAACACTGAAGCTTTCTTT
TRBV3-1/TRBV3-2,TRBJ2-3,TRBD2,once,CASSQVPTSGGVGTDTQYF,TGTGCCAGCAGCCAAGTTCCGACTAGCGGGGGGGTAGGGACAGATACGCAGTATTTT